The 9 T cell receptor beta chains below come from one sample, sequenced in a study of cytomegalovirus exposure and HLA in healthy donors. Use of 60 Vbeta and 13 Jbeta primers characterized the PCR. Assay: immunoSEQ multiplex PCR; the TCRdb copy retains only in-frame clones and omits some. The table has around 200,000 clones, about four fifths seen once; the top ten hold around 2.3%. The sequencing input was PBMCs. Receptors originate from a woman aged 50 to 65 in good health and CMV-seronegative.

The V and J genes are TRBV7-3 and TRBJ2-5; tentatively, D is TRBD1 (6 bases). The CDR3 length is 14 residues. V was pared by 5 bases and J by 4 bases, with 14 bases between. CDR1 and CDR2 from the germline V gene are SGHTA and FQGTGA. This chain's CDR3 is CASSQMGASETQYF. The CDR3 DNA sequence: TGTGCCAGCAGCCAAATGGGGGCGTCAGAGACCCAGTACTTC.

This clone was counted only a few times. The genes are TRBV6-5 and TRBJ2-7, with D perhaps TRBD2 (7 bases). CDR1 is MNHEY and CDR2 is SVGAGI in the germline V gene. The CDR3 has 13 residues. Trimming left V 5 bases short and J 4 bases short, with 12 bases between. For the CDR3, the DNA is TGTGCCAGCAGTACCGGGGGGCAGTACGAGCAGTACTTC. Its translation: CASSTGGQYEQYF.

The CDR3 coding sequence is TGTGCCAGCATGTCCCTCTACGAGCAGTACTTC. Amino acid sequence: CASMSLYEQYF. The chain has TRBV28 and TRBJ2-7; D is ambiguous. The ends were cut back, 7 bases at V and 3 bases at J, with 7 bases in the middle. The germline CDR1 and CDR2 sequences are MDHEN and SYDVKM. The CDR3 loop spans 11 amino acids.

The genes are TRBV10-2 and TRBJ2-7; possibly TRBD1 for D (5 bases). Trimming pared 8 bases from V and 5 bases from J, leaving 10 bases between. The CDR3 extends over 11 amino acids. Germline values: CDR1 WSHSY, CDR2 SAAADI. The CDR3 loop reads CASGATHEQYF. The CDR3 DNA follows: TGCGCCAGCGGGGCGACCCACGAGCAGTACTTC.

V gene TRBV9 combines with J gene TRBJ1-1, with D possibly being TRBD1 (5 bases). The CDR3 is made up of 11 amino acids. Germline loops: CDR1 SGDLS, CDR2 YYNGEE. V was pared by 6 bases and J by 3 bases, with 6 bases between. Here the CDR3 reads CASKGHTEAFF. CDR3 nucleotides: TGTGCCAGCAAGGGGCACACTGAAGCTTTCTTT.

This CDR3 reads CASSPRDRGAHEQYF. In nucleotides, the CDR3 is TGTGCCAGCAGCCCGCGGGACAGGGGAGCCCACGAGCAGTACTTC. The chain uses TRBV11-2 and TRBJ2-7; TRBD1 aligns across 10 bases. With V trimmed by 5 bases and J by 5 bases, 9 bases remained unmatched. The CDR3 totals 15 residues. The germline CDR1 and CDR2 sequences are SGHAT and FQNNGV.

This chain connects TRBV28 to TRBJ2-7; maybe TRBD1 (5 bases). The V end was cut by 5 bases, the J end by 0 bases, with 11 bases between. This CDR3 spans 14 amino acids. The germline gives CDR1 MDHEN, CDR2 SYDVKM. CDR3 nucleotide sequence: TGTGCCAGCAGTAGGCGACAGAGCTCCTACGAGCAGTACTTC. Amino acid sequence: CASSRRQSSYEQYF.

This sequence joins TRBV25-1 and TRBJ2-1; 11 bases match TRBD2. Trimming removed 4 bases from V and 4 bases from J; junction bases left unmatched: 12. Germline CDR1 is MGHDK and CDR2 is SYGVNS. This CDR3 has 18 residues. The DNA for the CDR3 is TGTGCCAGCAGTGCCAAAAAAGCTACTAGCGGGAGTTACAATGAGCAGTTCTTC. Translation: CASSAKKATSGSYNEQFF.

The chain is built from TRBV18 and TRBJ1-1; D unresolved. V was cut by 0 bases and J by 2 bases, with 13 bases left in between. This CDR3 region has 16 residues. The germline V gene has CDR1 KGHSH and CDR2 LQKENI. CDR3 DNA: TGTGCCAGCTCACCACCGATCAAACTTCTAAACACTGAAGCTTTCTTT. This gives the protein CASSPPIKLLNTEAFF.